The 31 T cell receptor beta chains below all came from one sample that was sequenced in a study of glioma-infiltrating T cells after dendritic cell vaccination. Assay: immunoSEQ multiplex PCR; the TCRdb copy retains only in-frame clones and omits some. Of about 90,000 clones listed, 85% to 90% are singletons. The sample was blood, taken before dendritic cell vaccination. The receptor set was obtained from a human donor with glioblastoma.

This rearrangement joins TRBV18 to TRBJ2-1, with no clear D. Germline V CDR1 and CDR2: KGHSH, LQKENI. This CDR3 has 15 amino acids. V was trimmed by 2 bases and J by 4 bases, leaving 12 bases between them. The CDR3, as DNA: TGTGCCAGCTCACCAAGGCAGAGAGGTTACAATGAGCAGTTCTTC. Protein product: CASSPRQRGYNEQFF.

The V gene is TRBV18, the J gene TRBJ2-6; 7 nucleotides agree with TRBD1. The CDR3 totals 15 residues. Germline CDR1 is KGHSH and CDR2 is LQKENI. Trimming took 6 bases from V and 2 from J; bases not matched to a gene: 4. CDR3: CASSVDRTGANVLTF. The CDR3 DNA follows: TGTGCCAGCTCCGTGGACAGGACTGGGGCCAACGTCCTGACTTTC. Filled out from reference TRBV18 and TRBJ2-6, the complete variable domain reads NAGVMQNPRHLVRRRGQEARLRCSPMKGHSHVYWYRQLPEEGLKFMVYLQKENIIDESGMPKERFSAEFPKEGPSILRIQQVVRGDSAAYFCASSVDRTGANVLTFGAGSRLTVL.

V is TRBV7-3 and J is TRBJ2-1, with 11 bases identical to TRBD1. Looked up from germline, CDR1 is SGHTA and CDR2 is FQGTGA. Unmatched junction bases numbered 5, after V lost 4 bases and J lost 6 bases. The CDR3 covers 15 residues. The CDR3 here is CASSSRDRGINEQFF. The CDR3 coding sequence is TGTGCCAGCAGCTCCCGGGACAGGGGGATCAATGAGCAGTTCTTC.

This clone has just one count. V gene TRBV7-8 combines with J gene TRBJ1-1, with D hard to call. V was pared by 5 bases and J by 0 bases, with 7 bases between. The CDR3 runs to 13 residues. Per germline, CDR1 SGHVS and CDR2 FQNEAQ. The CDR3 nucleotides read TGTGCCAGCAGCCCAACTATGAACACTGAAGCTTTCTTT. Its translation is CASSPTMNTEAFF.

This clone was seen a handful of times. The chain employs TRBV11-2 and TRBJ2-5; 13 bases match TRBD2. V lost 2 bases and J lost 5; bases outside the gene matches: 8. CDR1 and CDR2 from the germline V gene are SGHAT and FQNNGV. The CDR3 length is 17 residues. CDR3: CASSLRTSGRGRETQYF. The DNA for the CDR3 is TGTGCCAGCAGCTTAAGAACTAGCGGGAGGGGTCGGGAGACCCAGTACTTC.

The chain is built from TRBV4-1 and TRBJ2-1; 13 nucleotides match TRBD2. The germline V gene has CDR1 MGHRA and CDR2 YSYEKL. The CDR3 sequence is 18 residues long. Trimming cost V 1 base and J 3 bases; bases outside gene matches: 6. The CDR3 reads CASSQVGGTSGDYNEQFF. The CDR3 nucleotides read TGCGCCAGCAGCCAAGTCGGGGGGACTAGCGGGGACTACAATGAGCAGTTCTTC.

J is TRBJ1-2 and V is TRBV5-5; 10 bases are a match to TRBD1. Trimming at V came to 4 bases and at J to 7 bases, leaving 7 bases not matched to a gene. The germline V gene has CDR1 SGHKS and CDR2 YYEKEE (reference sequence). The CDR3 runs 14 residues. CDR3 sequence reads: CASSPTGGRAGYTF. CDR3 DNA sequence: TGTGCCAGCAGCCCGACAGGGGGCCGGGCTGGCTACACCTTC.

The chain combines TRBV10-3 with TRBJ1-5, with 8 bases that match TRBD1. The ends lost 10 bases at V and 4 bases at J; junction bases unmatched: 9. This CDR3 comprises 14 residues. Looked up from germline, CDR1 is ENHRY and CDR2 is SYGVKD. CDR3 region: CATWTGIGNQPQHF. In nucleotides, the CDR3 is TGTGCCACCTGGACAGGGATAGGTAATCAGCCCCAGCATTTT.

The chain combines TRBV5-1 with TRBJ1-3; no definite D call. Germline V gene data show CDR1 as SGHRS and CDR2 as YFSETQ. CDR3 length equals 13 residues. V was cut by 1 base and J by 4 bases, with 6 bases left in between. The CDR3 DNA reads TGCGCCAGCAGCTTGACAGACGGAAACACCATATATTTT. It translates to CASSLTDGNTIYF.

This chain connects TRBV9 to TRBJ2-3, with 9 nucleotides matching TRBD1. The germline gives CDR1 SGDLS, CDR2 YYNGEE. The CDR3 is 17 residues long. After removal of 4 bases from V and 4 bases from J, the junction contained 13 bases not matched to a gene. The CDR3 nucleotides read TGTGCCAGCAGCCCTCGGCCGGGACAGGGTATCTCAGATACGCAGTATTTT. Protein sequence: CASSPRPGQGISDTQYF.

As regards this clone: Other nucleotide sequences in the sample specify the same CDR3. This sequence joins TRBV7-9 and TRBJ2-7; D is undetermined. Germline loops: CDR1 SEHNR, CDR2 FQNEAQ (reference sequence). V was trimmed by 1 base and J by 3 bases, leaving 7 bases between them. The CDR3 has 13 amino acids. This CDR3 is CASSLGQIYEQYF. CDR3 sequence (DNA): TGTGCCAGCAGCTTAGGGCAGATCTACGAGCAGTACTTC.

CDR3 residues: CASSATGGFGNTIYF. CDR3 nucleotides: TGTGCCAGCAGCGCCACAGGGGGCTTTGGAAACACCATATATTTT. This sequence joins TRBV7-2 and TRBJ1-3; 9 bases agree with TRBD1. The germline CDR1 and CDR2 sequences are SGHTA and FQGNSA. V lost 5 bases to trimming and J lost 3 bases; unmatched junction nucleotides: 5. There are 15 residues in the CDR3.

This clone was found once. This chain connects TRBV10-3 to TRBJ2-5, with D maybe TRBD2 (5 bases). The germline V and J ends were trimmed by 3 bases and 5 bases, with 19 bases remaining between them. The CDR3 has 16 residues. Germline V lookup: CDR1 ENHRY, CDR2 SYGVKD. The CDR3: CAISEPVAQRRETQYF. Written as DNA, the CDR3 is TGTGCCATCAGTGAACCCGTGGCCCAGAGGAGGGAGACCCAGTACTTC.

The J gene is TRBJ1-2, the V gene TRBV29-1; a weak D match, TRBD1 (6 bases). There are 14 residues in the CDR3. CDR1 and CDR2 from the germline V gene are SQVTM and ANQGSEA. V was cut by 6 bases and J by 8 bases, with 22 bases left in between. CDR3 nucleotides: TGCAGCGTCCCCACCGGACAGTCCACCAGGGGCTACACCTTC. As protein: CSVPTGQSTRGYTF.

The gene calls are TRBV29-1 and TRBJ1-1; 8 bases map to TRBD1. Germline values: CDR1 SQVTM, CDR2 ANQGSEA. V was clipped by 7 bases and J by 3 bases; unmatched bases: 4. The CDR3 is made up of 12 amino acids. CDR3 in amino acids: CSAGQGDTEAFF. The CDR3, as DNA: TGCAGCGCCGGACAGGGTGACACTGAAGCTTTCTTT.

This clone was observed once. The chain uses TRBV9 and TRBJ2-7; 11 bases line up with TRBD2. The CDR3 covers 16 residues. V lost 0 bases and J lost 3; bases outside the gene matches: 5. Germline V gene sequence: CDR1 SGDLS, CDR2 YYNGEE. The CDR3 DNA reads TGTGCCAGCAGCGTAGACCTAGCGGGAGGCCACTACGAGCAGTACTTC. Residues: CASSVDLAGGHYEQYF.

This chain joins TRBV5-4 and TRBJ2-1, with D tentatively TRBD2 (5 bases). The CDR3 runs 16 residues. Looked up from germline, CDR1 is SGHNT and CDR2 is YYREEE (reference sequence). Trimming removed 4 bases at V and 0 bases at J, with 14 bases between. The CDR3 sequence: CASSPNTGSSYNEQFF. CDR3 nucleotides: TGTGCCAGCAGCCCCAATACGGGAAGCTCCTACAATGAGCAGTTCTTC.

The rearrangement links TRBV19 to TRBJ2-2; a possible D gene is TRBD2 (6 bases). The CDR3 is 15 residues long. Germline V gives CDR1 LNHDA, CDR2 SQIVND (reference sequence). Trimming shortened V by 2 bases and J by 6 bases, and 13 bases separated the two germline ends. CDR3 sequence: CASSIWSGDAGELFF. CDR3 nucleotide sequence: TGTGCCAGTAGTATATGGTCGGGGGATGCCGGGGAGCTGTTTTTT.

The genes are TRBV10-1 and TRBJ2-2, with D tentatively TRBD2 (6 bases). Germline lookup yields CDR1 WNHNN and CDR2 SYGVQD (reference sequence). The length of the CDR3 is 15 residues. Trimming removed 0 bases at V and 3 bases at J, with 8 bases between. In DNA, the CDR3 is TGCGCCAGCAGTGAGTCGGGGAGGTACACCGGGGAGCTGTTTTTT. It codes for CASSESGRYTGELFF.

The chain employs TRBV2 and TRBJ1-1; D remains unclear. Trimming shortened V by 5 bases and J by 1 base, and 8 bases separated the two germline ends. Germline V gene sequence: CDR1 SNHLY, CDR2 FYNNEI. CDR3 length equals 13 residues. CDR3: CASSPTRNTEAFF. The DNA for the CDR3 is TGTGCCAGCAGTCCGACAAGGAACACTGAAGCTTTCTTT.

The chain has TRBV6-6 and TRBJ2-5; D may be TRBD1 (6 bases). Germline lookup yields CDR1 MNHNY and CDR2 SVGAGI (reference sequence). This CDR3 has 15 amino acids. V lost 4 bases, J lost 2 bases, and 14 bases lay in between. The chain's CDR3 is CASSFSGQPQETQYF. CDR3 nucleotides: TGTGCCAGCAGTTTCTCAGGACAGCCACAAGAGACCCAGTACTTC.

The genes are TRBV6-1 and TRBJ1-2; tentative D call: TRBD1 (5 bases). The CDR3 consists of 15 residues. The V and J ends lost 6 bases and 4 bases respectively, with 18 bases between them. Germline V CDR1 and CDR2: MNHNS, SASEGT. CDR3 region: CASSVDRTTAYGYTF. CDR3 bases: TGTGCCAGCAGCGTCGACCGGACGACAGCCTATGGCTACACCTTC.

The chain combines TRBV18 with TRBJ2-7; 7 positions agree with TRBD1. Germline trimming cut 5 bases from V and 4 bases from J; bases unmatched to any gene: 8. CDR1 and CDR2 (germline): KGHSH, LQKENI. The CDR3 runs 14 residues. CDR3 protein: CASSTKGQLYEQYF. The DNA of the CDR3 is TGTGCCAGCTCAACTAAGGGACAGTTATACGAGCAGTACTTC.

CDR3 residues: CASSQEPWSSYNEQFF. In DNA, the CDR3 is TGCGCCAGCAGCCAGGAGCCCTGGAGCTCCTACAATGAGCAGTTCTTC. The V gene is TRBV4-1, the J gene TRBJ2-1; D is unresolved. Germline V CDR1 and CDR2: MGHRA, YSYEKL. Trimming cost V 3 bases and J 0 bases, with 12 bases left between them. This CDR3 region has 16 residues.

The rearrangement joins TRBV18 to TRBJ2-1; 10 bases are shared with TRBD2. Trimming cost V 6 bases and J 7 bases; bases outside gene matches: 15. This CDR3 has 17 residues. The germline CDR1 and CDR2 sequences are KGHSH and LQKENI. The CDR3 DNA follows: TGTGCCAGCTCCCACCTCCCATCTAGCGGGGGTTCTAATGAGCAGTTCTTC. It yields the protein CASSHLPSSGGSNEQFF.

The V call is TRBV27, the J call TRBJ2-7, with 8 bases lining up with TRBD2. V lost 4 bases to trimming and J lost 2 bases; unmatched junction nucleotides: 10. Germline assignment: CDR1 MNHEY and CDR2 SMNVEV (reference sequence). CDR3 length: 16 residues. The CDR3 region has the DNA TGTGCCAGCAGTTCGCGGACTAGCCGCTTCACCTACGAGCAGTACTTC. Its translation is CASSSRTSRFTYEQYF.

This chain links TRBV5-1 with TRBJ2-1, with D perhaps matching TRBD1 (5 bases). The CDR3 runs 13 residues. In germline, CDR1 is SGHRS, CDR2 YFSETQ. Trimming took 5 bases from V and 5 from J, leaving 11 bases between them. This chain's CDR3 is CASSWGGDNEQFF. The CDR3, as DNA: TGCGCCAGCAGTTGGGGCGGAGACAATGAGCAGTTCTTC.

The rearrangement links TRBV6-5 to TRBJ1-2; D gene unclear. V shed 6 bases and J shed 5 bases, with 10 bases lying between them. The germline V gene encodes CDR1 MNHEY and CDR2 SVGAGI. The CDR3 is 12 residues long. The CDR3 DNA reads TGTGCCAGCAGCACCCCCCAGTATGGCTACACCTTC. Translated, it gives CASSTPQYGYTF.

There are a few counts of this clone. The CDR3 nucleotides are TGTGCCAGTAGTACTCGGACAGGGGCCTCCTCTGGAAACACCATATATTTT. Translated, it gives CASSTRTGASSGNTIYF. This rearrangement joins TRBV19 to TRBJ1-3; TRBD1 aligns across 9 bases. Germline values: CDR1 LNHDA, CDR2 SQIVND (reference sequence). With V trimmed by 4 bases and J by 0 bases, 7 bases remained unmatched. There are 17 residues in the CDR3.

V gene TRBV27 combines with J gene TRBJ2-3, with D possibly matching TRBD1 (5 bases). The ends were cut back, 1 base at V and 5 bases at J, with 7 bases in the middle. CDR3 length equals 13 residues. Germline values: CDR1 MNHEY, CDR2 SMNVEV (reference sequence). The CDR3 nucleotides are TGTGCCAGCAGTTTATTAGGGGAAGATACGCAGTATTTT. Protein: CASSLLGEDTQYF.

V usage is TRBV5-1 and J usage is TRBJ2-7; D is perhaps TRBD1 (8 bases). This CDR3 comprises 15 residues. From germline, CDR1 is SGHRS and CDR2 YFSETQ. The germline V and J ends were trimmed by 7 bases and 6 bases, with 23 bases remaining between them. CDR3 DNA: TGCGCCAGCGGCGCCGGGGGGACAGGCGATCGCGAGCAGTACTTC. Its translation is CASGAGGTGDREQYF.